One and the same sample provided the 15 T cell receptor beta chains below, sequenced in a study of T cell responses to AZD1222 COVID-19 vaccine. Generated by immunoSEQ multiplex PCR, the TCRdb table keeps only in-frame clones and is missing some. This table holds some 120,000 clones, around 90% found once. The specimen was peripheral blood, collected on day 0 of AZD1222 vaccination. These TCRs come from an adult in good health.

This clone is a singleton in its sample. J is TRBJ1-2 and V is TRBV12-3 or TRBV12-4, with TRBD1 as a possible D gene (6 bases). The V end lost 7 bases, the J end lost 2 bases, and 11 bases lay between the germline ends. The CDR3 loop spans 13 amino acids. CDR3 in DNA: TGTGCCAGCAAGGACAGAACGAACTATGGCTACACCTTC. Translation gives CASKDRTNYGYTF.

The chain couples TRBV10-3 to TRBJ2-3; no firm D call. The CDR3 has 15 residues. Per germline, CDR1 ENHRY and CDR2 SYGVKD. The germline V and J ends were trimmed by 3 bases and 1 base, with 11 bases remaining between them. CDR3 protein: CAISEPADRTDTQYF. CDR3 coding DNA: TGTGCCATCAGTGAACCGGCGGACCGCACAGATACGCAGTATTTT.

The CDR3 region is CASSSLLRNTEAFF. The CDR3 DNA is TGCGCCAGCAGCTCTTTACTCAGGAACACTGAAGCTTTCTTT. The genes are TRBV5-1 and TRBJ1-1; D remains unclear. CDR3 size: 14 residues. Looked up from germline, CDR1 is SGHRS and CDR2 is YFSETQ. Deletions cut 3 bases from V and 1 base from J, with 10 bases between.

The genes are TRBV24-1 and TRBJ1-1; D is perhaps TRBD1 (6 bases). Germline V gives CDR1 KGHDR, CDR2 SFDVKD. The ends were cut back, 3 bases at V and 6 bases at J, with 10 bases in the middle. CDR3 length: 13 amino acids. The CDR3 spells CATSDRQEAEAFF. The CDR3 DNA follows: TGTGCCACCAGTGATCGACAGGAGGCTGAAGCTTTCTTT.

The rearrangement uses TRBV6-6 and TRBJ1-2; D remains ambiguous. The CDR3 runs 15 residues. The germline gives CDR1 MNHNY, CDR2 SVGAGI (reference sequence). V was clipped by 0 bases and J by 7 bases, with 15 bases between them. The CDR3 bases are TGTGCCAGCAGTTACTCGCATCAAAGGGCGCGTGGCTACACCTTC. This encodes CASSYSHQRARGYTF.

This rearrangement joins TRBV27 to TRBJ1-4; unclear D gene. V lost 8 bases and J lost 1, with 11 bases in between. Germline-derived CDR1 and CDR2 are MNHEY and SMNVEV (reference sequence). This CDR3 comprises 14 residues. In nucleotides, the CDR3 is TGTGCCAGCGGGCTACGGGGAACTAATGAAAAACTGTTTTTT. Translated, it gives CASGLRGTNEKLFF.

The chain joins TRBV7-9 to TRBJ2-1, with 13 bases aligning to TRBD2. The CDR3 runs to 15 residues. Trimming removed 6 bases from V and 6 bases from J; junction bases left unmatched: 5. Germline V CDR1 and CDR2: SEHNR, FQNEAQ (reference sequence). CDR3 in amino acids: CASSLTSGGTNEQFF. The DNA of the CDR3 is TGTGCCAGCAGTTTGACTAGCGGGGGGACCAATGAGCAGTTCTTC.

The chain is built from TRBV5-6 and TRBJ1-1; weak D call: TRBD1 (5 bases). Germline V gene lookup returns CDR1 SGHDT and CDR2 YYEEEE. V was pared by 4 bases and J by 4 bases, with 14 bases between. The CDR3 runs 14 residues. CDR3 sequence (DNA): TGTGCCAGCAGCGTTGGGGCAGGGTCCACTGAAGCTTTCTTT. This codes for CASSVGAGSTEAFF.

This clone was observed once. This chain joins TRBV7-3 and TRBJ2-1; the match to TRBD2 covers 9 bases. The J segment lost 9 bases and the V segment lost 1 base, leaving 7 bases of the junction unmatched. This CDR3 contains 15 residues. Germline-derived CDR1 and CDR2 are SGHTA and FQGTGA. The CDR3: CASSLMGTSIFEQFF. The DNA of the CDR3 is TGTGCCAGCAGCTTAATGGGGACTAGCATCTTTGAGCAGTTCTTC.

A remark on this clone: The junction does not match germline at one end; this may be a read error. CDR3 DNA: TGCAGCGCCGGACGTGAGGCAGGGGGCTCCCACGAGCAGTACTTC. It specifies CSAGREAGGSHEQYF. The rearrangement uses TRBV29-1 and TRBJ2-7, with 8 bases matching TRBD1. CDR1 is SQVTM and CDR2 is ANQGSEA in the germline V gene. CDR3 length: 15 residues.

This chain uses TRBV7-9 with TRBJ1-4; TRBD1 matches 8 bases. There are 15 residues in the CDR3. The V gene end was trimmed by 5 bases and the J gene end by 1 base; junction bases not matched to a gene: 3. Germline V gene lookup returns CDR1 SEHNR and CDR2 FQNEAQ (reference sequence). In nucleotides, the CDR3 is TGTGCCAGCAGCCCGGACAGGGTAACTAATGAAAAACTGTTTTTT. This translates into CASSPDRVTNEKLFF.

The CDR3, as DNA: TGTGCCAGTAGTATAGGATGGCCGAGGAACACCGGGGAGCTGTTTTTT. Encoded protein: CASSIGWPRNTGELFF. V and J are TRBV19 and TRBJ2-2, with D unresolved. This CDR3 contains 16 residues. Per the germline V gene, CDR1 is LNHDA and CDR2 is SQIVND (reference sequence). The V and J ends lost 1 base and 1 base respectively, with 10 bases between them.

The chain links TRBV24-1 to TRBJ2-3; 9 bases are a match to TRBD1. Trimming took 3 bases from V and 1 from J; bases not matched to a gene: 4. Germline V gene data show CDR1 as KGHDR and CDR2 as SFDVKD. The CDR3 is made up of 16 amino acids. The CDR3 region is CATSDHRGLRTDTQYF. In nucleotides, the CDR3 is TGTGCCACCAGTGATCACAGGGGGCTGCGCACAGATACGCAGTATTTT.

The V call is TRBV19, the J call TRBJ2-7; D is ambiguous. The CDR3 length is 13 residues. The V and J ends lost 3 bases and 5 bases respectively, with 11 bases between them. Germline V gene sequence: CDR1 LNHDA, CDR2 SQIVND (reference sequence). The CDR3 bases are TGTGCCAGTAGTATTGGGTGGTTAAACGAGCAGTACTTC. Its protein is CASSIGWLNEQYF.

The V and J genes are TRBV5-1 and TRBJ2-7; TRBD1 aligns across 9 bases. The CDR3 runs 15 residues. The junction had 7 bases not matched to a gene; V was cut back by 4 bases and J by 2 bases. Germline lookup yields CDR1 SGHRS and CDR2 YFSETQ. CDR3 nucleotide sequence: TGCGCCAGCAGCATAAGACAGGGGGATGCCTACGAGCAGTACTTC. Translating it yields CASSIRQGDAYEQYF.